The clone carrying this TCR beta chain appeared a few times. From germline, CDR1 is LGHDT and CDR2 YNNKEL (reference sequence). CDR3 length: 16 residues. Deletions cut 0 bases from V and 0 bases from J, with 8 bases between. CDR3 and TCR beta VDJ profiling relied on genomic DNA as the template. In TCRdb, the reads were re-called with MiXCR into one record per CDR3 protein. The sample holds hundreds of thousands of distinct CDR3 sequences, around 68% seen once. The source of the sample is a study of CD8+CD57+ T cells in acquired aplastic anemia. This clonotype was sampled from a human donor in good health, serving as a control. The sequencing sample was made of sorted CD4+, CD8+, or CD8+CD57+ T cells (not recorded which) from PBMCs. This chain links TRBV3-1 with TRBJ1-4; no clear D gene. The DNA for the CDR3 is TGTGCCAGCAGCCAAGAATCGTCTGCAACTAATGAAAAACTGTTTTTT. Translated, it gives CASSQESSATNEKLFF.